This T cell receptor (beta chain) was identified during a study of blood T cell repertoires in COVID-19. About the research overall: The United States, Italy and Spain supplied acute and convalescent COVID-19 samples. Nucleic acid was either cDNA or gDNA, and it came from T cells, B-cell-depleted T cells, or PBMCs.

In the study's own analysis: Amplification of reference gene primers provided the estimated nucleated cell counts. The assay was immunoSEQ multiplex PCR, and TCRdb's table has in-frame clones only and misses some. The V and J calls and clone size are taken from that table; D and trimming were inferred from the DNA. This table holds roughly 130,000 clones, approximately 83% found once. This CDR3 comprises 15 residues. Germline V gives CDR1 MDHEN, CDR2 SYDVKM. Losses at the gene ends were 5 bases for V and 5 bases for J; bases not matched to a gene: 12. The sequence was obtained from a woman aged 50 to 60 with acute or convalescent COVID-19. The chain is built from TRBV28 and TRBJ2-7; 7 positions agree with TRBD2. Sequences were obtained from peripheral blood. In DNA, the CDR3 is TGTGCCAGCAGTCTCGACAGAGCAGCGGGGAACGAGCAGTACTTC. Residues: CASSLDRAAGNEQYF.